This T cell receptor beta chain was documented in a study of identical twins. Concerning this clonotype itself: The antigen is not known.

Unique molecular identifiers were present on the cDNA, and a universal primer site came from template switching. TCRdb reprocessed the 5' RACE reads with MiXCR, giving one entry per CDR3 protein. The sample yields 450,000 or so distinct CDR3 sequences, roughly 24% seen once. The CDR3 length is 14 residues. The J segment lost 4 bases and the V segment lost 7 bases, leaving 9 bases of the junction unmatched. In germline, CDR1 is MNHNS, CDR2 SASEGT. Study observations and caveats: Models underestimated out-of-frame TCR alpha sharing in monozygotic twins. Alpha sequences that were out-of-frame and twin-shared showed an excess of low generation probability.

These data were also reused for a study on T cells expressing NK-cell markers. In that study: Sorted CD3+CD56+NKG2C+, CD3+CD56+NKG2C- and CD3+CD56-NKG2C+ T cells provided the TCR beta repertoires.

Sequencing was performed on CD4+ T cells sorted from blood. The receptor was derived from a young woman in good health. V is TRBV6-1 and J is TRBJ2-7; 8 nucleotides match TRBD2. The CDR3 here is CASIDAGGDYEQYF. CDR3 nucleotides: TGTGCCAGCATTGACGCCGGGGGGGATTACGAGCAGTACTTC.